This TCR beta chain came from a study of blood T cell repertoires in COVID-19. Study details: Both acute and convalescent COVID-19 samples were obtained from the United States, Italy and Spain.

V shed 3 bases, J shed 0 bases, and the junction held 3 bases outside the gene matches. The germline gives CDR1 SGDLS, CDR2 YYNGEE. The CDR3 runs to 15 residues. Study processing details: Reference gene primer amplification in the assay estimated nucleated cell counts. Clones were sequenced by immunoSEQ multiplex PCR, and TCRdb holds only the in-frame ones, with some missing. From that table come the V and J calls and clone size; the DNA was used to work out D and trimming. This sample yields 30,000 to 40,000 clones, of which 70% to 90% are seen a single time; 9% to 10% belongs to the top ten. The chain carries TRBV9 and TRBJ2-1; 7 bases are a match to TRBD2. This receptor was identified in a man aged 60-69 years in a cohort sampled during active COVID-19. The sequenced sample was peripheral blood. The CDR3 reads CASSGGTNSYNEQFF. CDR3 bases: TGTGCCAGCAGCGGAGGGACTAACTCCTACAATGAGCAGTTCTTC.